The 18 T cell receptor beta chains given below trace back to one sample, sequenced in a study of cytomegalovirus exposure and HLA in healthy donors. Use of 60 Vbeta and 13 Jbeta primers characterized the PCR. Data came from immunoSEQ multiplex PCR; TCRdb stores just in-frame clones and leaves some out. The sample consists of some 120,000 clones, 80% to 85% of them appearing once. The sample comprised PBMCs. All receptors derive from a woman aged 25-40 years in good health and CMV-seronegative.

The chain carries TRBV11-2 and TRBJ2-7; no definite D call. CDR3 length: 14 amino acids. The germline CDR1 and CDR2 sequences are SGHAT and FQNNGV. The ends were cut back, 1 base at V and 5 bases at J, with 12 bases in the middle. The CDR3 region is CASSLGEPNDEQYF. In DNA, the CDR3 is TGTGCCAGCAGCTTAGGAGAGCCCAATGACGAGCAGTACTTC.

V usage is TRBV6-5 and J usage is TRBJ2-7; TRBD2 might be the D (6 bases). This CDR3 has 12 amino acids. Germline CDR1 is MNHEY and CDR2 is SVGAGI. Trimming took off 4 bases at V and 6 bases at J, with 10 bases between the two ends. The CDR3 nucleotides are TGTGCCAGCAGTTTGGCGGGGCGCGAGCAGTACTTC. Its translation: CASSLAGREQYF.

The chain employs TRBV19 and TRBJ1-5; maybe TRBD1 (5 bases). This CDR3 contains 14 residues. V was shortened by 5 bases and J by 2 bases, with 10 bases between the two germline ends. Germline loops: CDR1 LNHDA, CDR2 SQIVND (reference sequence). The CDR3 is CASSAKGGNQPQHF. The CDR3 nucleotides are TGTGCCAGTAGTGCAAAAGGGGGCAATCAGCCCCAGCATTTT.

This clone was seen a few times. The gene calls are TRBV9 and TRBJ2-1; 8 bases fit TRBD1. Trimming took 0 bases from V and 0 from J; bases not matched to a gene: 2. Germline V gives CDR1 SGDLS, CDR2 YYNGEE. CDR3 length equals 16 residues. Here the CDR3 reads CASSVEGQGSYNEQFF. The CDR3 coding sequence is TGTGCCAGCAGCGTAGAAGGACAGGGCTCCTACAATGAGCAGTTCTTC.

The V gene is TRBV11-2, the J gene TRBJ1-1; D is ambiguous. Per the germline V gene, CDR1 is SGHAT and CDR2 is FQNNGV. The CDR3 covers 14 residues. Trimming stripped 2 bases from V and 2 bases from J, with 9 bases between. The CDR3: CASSLTRLNTEAFF. CDR3 DNA: TGTGCCAGCAGCTTAACCAGACTAAACACTGAAGCTTTCTTT. The full variable domain, with the rest looked up from reference TRBV11-2 and TRBJ1-1, is EAGVAQSPRYKIIEKRQSVAFWCNPISGHATLYWYQQILGQGPKLLIQFQNNGVVDDSQLPKDRFSAERLKGVDSTLKIQPAKLEDSAVYLCASSLTRLNTEAFFGQGTRLTVV.

The rearrangement uses TRBV4-2 and TRBJ2-1; D may be TRBD2 (5 bases). This CDR3 has 16 residues. The ends were cut back, 2 bases at V and 8 bases at J, with 19 bases in the middle. CDR1 is LGHNA, CDR2 YNFKEQ, per germline. The CDR3 nucleotides read TGTGCCAGCAGCCAAAATCCTAGCCTAAGTGGGGATGAGCAGTTCTTC. It yields the protein CASSQNPSLSGDEQFF.

V is TRBV5-1 and J is TRBJ2-7; weak D call: TRBD2 (6 bases). There are 14 residues in the CDR3. V was pared by 4 bases and J by 3 bases, with 14 bases between. Germline CDR1 reads SGHRS; CDR2 reads YFSETQ. Written as DNA, the CDR3 is TGCGCCAGCAGCGTTGCGGGACGGAGCTACGAGCAGTACTTC. Translated, it gives CASSVAGRSYEQYF. The entire variable domain, with the rest obtained from reference TRBV5-1 and TRBJ2-7, is as follows: KAGVTQTPRYLIKTRGQQVTLSCSPISGHRSVSWYQQTPGQGLQFLFEYFSETQRNKGNFPGRFSGRQFSNSRSEMNVSTLELGDSALYLCASSVAGRSYEQYFGPGTRLTVT.

The chain joins TRBV4-1 to TRBJ2-7; TRBD2 matches at 13 bases. The CDR3 has 18 residues. Germline lookup yields CDR1 MGHRA and CDR2 YSYEKL. Trimming cost V 1 base and J 3 bases; bases outside gene matches: 9. The CDR3 DNA is TGCGCCAGCAGCCAAGTCGATATGGGACTAGCGGGGCACTACGAGCAGTACTTC. It yields the protein CASSQVDMGLAGHYEQYF.

V and J are TRBV23-1 and TRBJ2-7; TRBD2 matches 7 bases. TRBV23-1 counts as an open reading frame of uncertain function. The CDR3 length is 16 residues. Germline trimming cut 6 bases from V and 3 bases from J; bases unmatched to any gene: 14. CDR3 loop: CASSHKWASGHYEQYF. CDR3 coding DNA: TGCGCCAGCAGCCACAAATGGGCTAGCGGACACTACGAGCAGTACTTC.

The V gene is TRBV19, the J gene TRBJ2-7; TRBD2 is a possible D gene (6 bases). The CDR3 runs 13 residues. V was trimmed by 4 bases and J by 4 bases, leaving 11 bases between them. Germline CDR1 and CDR2: LNHDA and SQIVND (reference sequence). DNA for the CDR3: TGTGCCAGTAGTAGCGCCCGGGGGTACGAGCAGTACTTC. Its protein is CASSSARGYEQYF.

In its sample, this clone was seen once. This chain joins TRBV6-5 and TRBJ2-7; 9 positions match TRBD2. Germline V lookup: CDR1 MNHEY, CDR2 SVGAGI. This CDR3 contains 15 residues. The V gene end was trimmed by 2 bases and the J gene end by 5 bases; junction bases not matched to a gene: 7. The CDR3, as DNA: TGTGCCAGCAGTTACGGGGCGGGAGGGCCCAACGAGCAGTACTTC. Residues: CASSYGAGGPNEQYF.

This clone was seen a handful of times. This rearrangement joins TRBV9 to TRBJ2-1, with TRBD2 matching over 13 bases. The V segment lost 3 bases and the J segment 8 bases; nucleotides outside the gene matches: 5. Germline values: CDR1 SGDLS, CDR2 YYNGEE. The length of the CDR3 is 15 residues. CDR3 region: CASSAQLAGGDEQFF. The CDR3 DNA follows: TGTGCCAGCAGCGCCCAACTAGCGGGAGGGGATGAGCAGTTCTTC.

A few counts support this clone. Other DNA variants within this sample encode the same CDR3. The J gene is TRBJ2-5, the V gene TRBV5-1; 7 bases fit TRBD1. With V trimmed by 0 bases and J by 1 base, 3 bases remained unmatched. Looked up from germline, CDR1 is SGHRS and CDR2 is YFSETQ. There are 15 residues in the CDR3. The CDR3 loop reads CASSLAQGIQETQYF. Written as DNA, the CDR3 is TGCGCCAGCAGCTTGGCACAGGGGATCCAAGAGACCCAGTACTTC.

This clone has just one count. The V and J genes are TRBV7-2 and TRBJ1-3, with no clear D. The CDR3 length is 16 residues. V was pared by 1 base and J by 0 bases, with 10 bases between. Germline CDR1 is SGHTA and CDR2 is FQGNSA. CDR3 region: CASSLGGGYSGNTIYF. The CDR3 DNA sequence: TGTGCCAGCAGCTTAGGAGGCGGCTACTCTGGAAACACCATATATTTT.

The rearrangement joins TRBV13 to TRBJ2-3, with a possible D match to TRBD1 (6 bases). The germline CDR1 and CDR2 sequences are PRHDT and FYEKMQ (reference sequence). V shed 8 bases and J shed 0 bases, with 18 bases lying between them. The CDR3 extends over 16 amino acids. CDR3 coding DNA: TGTGCCAGCGAGAACGCTCAGGGGCCTAGCACAGATACGCAGTATTTT. This sequence encodes CASENAQGPSTDTQYF.

The rearrangement uses TRBV5-4 and TRBJ2-3; possibly TRBD2 for D (6 bases). Trimming left V 2 bases short and J 5 bases short, with 15 bases between. There are 15 residues in the CDR3. Germline V gene data show CDR1 as SGHNT and CDR2 as YYREEE (reference sequence). DNA of the CDR3: TGTGCCAGCAGCTTCCCTGGCGGGGCCCAAGATACGCAGTATTTT. Translated, it gives CASSFPGGAQDTQYF.

J is TRBJ1-1 and V is TRBV4-3; D is unclear. V was trimmed by 0 bases and J by 1 base, leaving 9 bases between them. CDR1 and CDR2 from the germline V gene are LGHNA and YSLEER. The CDR3 loop spans 15 amino acids. For the CDR3, the DNA is TGCGCCAGCAGCCAAGAGGGCGGGCCGAACACTGAAGCTTTCTTT. Amino acid sequence: CASSQEGGPNTEAFF.

The chain combines TRBV19 with TRBJ1-5; 7 positions agree with TRBD1. The CDR3 totals 14 residues. V was clipped by 5 bases and J by 6 bases; unmatched bases: 7. Per germline, CDR1 LNHDA and CDR2 SQIVND (reference sequence). CDR3 loop: CASSYRGESQPQHF. The CDR3 DNA reads as TGTGCCAGTAGTTACAGGGGCGAGAGTCAGCCCCAGCATTTT.